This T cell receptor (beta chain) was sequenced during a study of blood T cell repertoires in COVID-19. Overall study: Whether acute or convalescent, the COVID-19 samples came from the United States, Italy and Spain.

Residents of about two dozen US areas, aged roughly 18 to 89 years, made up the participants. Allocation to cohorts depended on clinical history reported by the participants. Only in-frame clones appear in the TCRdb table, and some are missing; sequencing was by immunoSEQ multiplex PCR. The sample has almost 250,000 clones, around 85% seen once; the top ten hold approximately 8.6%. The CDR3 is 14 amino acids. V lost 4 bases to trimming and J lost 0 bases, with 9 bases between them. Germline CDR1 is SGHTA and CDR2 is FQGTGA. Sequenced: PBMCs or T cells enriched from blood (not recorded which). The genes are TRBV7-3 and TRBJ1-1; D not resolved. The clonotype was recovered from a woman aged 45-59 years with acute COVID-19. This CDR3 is CASSSEGMNTEAFF. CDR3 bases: TGTGCCAGCAGCTCGGAGGGCATGAACACTGAAGCTTTCTTT.